This TCR beta chain was identified during a study of a mutant IDH1 vaccine in newly diagnosed glioma. About the research overall: Patients received vaccination from 4-6 weeks after radiotherapy alone, or with temozolomide cycles. Visit V12 was scheduled at week 35 and visit V13 at week 47.

As to this clone: Its specificity is unknown.

The data were produced by immunoSEQ multiplex PCR, yet TCRdb's version contains in-frame clones alone and is incomplete. The sample carries some 50,000 clones, approximately 64% recorded once. Documented time point: week 47, end of study. Doses consisted of 300 ug of mutant IDH1 20-mer peptide each, paired with topical imiquimod. V was pared by 4 bases and J by 2 bases, with 12 bases between. Germline CDR1 reads SNHLY; CDR2 reads FYNNEI. CDR3 length: 15 residues. The sequences come from peripheral blood mononuclear cells (PBMCs), collected from a glioma patient whose treatment included an IDH1 peptide vaccine. The receptor's source is a man aged 40-55 years with glioma. Some clones in this sample may be carry-over from other donors' samples. V gene TRBV2 combines with J gene TRBJ1-5, with D uncertain. In DNA, the CDR3 is TGTGCCAGCAGTGTAGGGCAGTTCGGCAATCAGCCCCAGCATTTT. Translation gives CASSVGQFGNQPQHF.